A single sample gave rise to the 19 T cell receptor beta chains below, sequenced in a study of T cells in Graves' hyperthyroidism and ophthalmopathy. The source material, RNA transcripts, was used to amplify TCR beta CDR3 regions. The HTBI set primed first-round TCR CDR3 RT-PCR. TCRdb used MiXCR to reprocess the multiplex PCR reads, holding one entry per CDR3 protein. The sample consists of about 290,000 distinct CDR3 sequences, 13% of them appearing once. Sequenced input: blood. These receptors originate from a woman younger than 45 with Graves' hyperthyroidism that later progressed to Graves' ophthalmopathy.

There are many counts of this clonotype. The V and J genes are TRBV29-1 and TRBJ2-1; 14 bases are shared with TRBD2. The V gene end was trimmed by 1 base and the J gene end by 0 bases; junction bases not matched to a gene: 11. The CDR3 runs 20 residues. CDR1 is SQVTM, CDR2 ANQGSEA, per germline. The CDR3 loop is CSVEAALRTSGRSSYNEQFF. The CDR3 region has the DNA TGCAGCGTTGAAGCTGCTCTCCGGACTAGCGGGAGGAGCTCCTACAATGAGCAGTTCTTC.

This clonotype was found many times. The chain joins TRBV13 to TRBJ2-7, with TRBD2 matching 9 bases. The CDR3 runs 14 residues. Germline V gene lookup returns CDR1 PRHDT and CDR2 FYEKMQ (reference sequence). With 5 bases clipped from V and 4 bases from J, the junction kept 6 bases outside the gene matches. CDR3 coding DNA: TGTGCCAGCAGCATTAGCGGGAGTGGGTACGAGCAGTACTTC. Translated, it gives CASSISGSGYEQYF.

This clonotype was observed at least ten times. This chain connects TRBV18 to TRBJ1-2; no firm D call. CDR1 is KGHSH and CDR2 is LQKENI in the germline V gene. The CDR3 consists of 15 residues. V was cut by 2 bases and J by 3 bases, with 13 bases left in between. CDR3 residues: CASSPGSGTDYGYTF. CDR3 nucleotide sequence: TGTGCCAGCTCACCAGGTTCGGGAACGGACTATGGCTACACCTTC. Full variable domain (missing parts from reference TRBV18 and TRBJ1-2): NAGVMQNPRHLVRRRGQEARLRCSPMKGHSHVYWYRQLPEEGLKFMVYLQKENIIDESGMPKERFSAEFPKEGPSILRIQQVVRGDSAAYFCASSPGSGTDYGYTFGSGTRLTVV.

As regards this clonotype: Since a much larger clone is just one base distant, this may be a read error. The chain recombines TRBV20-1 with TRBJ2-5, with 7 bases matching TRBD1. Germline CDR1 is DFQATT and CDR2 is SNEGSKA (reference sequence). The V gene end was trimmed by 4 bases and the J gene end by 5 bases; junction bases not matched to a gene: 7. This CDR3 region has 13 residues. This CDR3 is CSAKRTGRETQYF. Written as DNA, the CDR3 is TGCAGTGCTAAAAGGACAGGACGTGAGACCCAGTACTTC.

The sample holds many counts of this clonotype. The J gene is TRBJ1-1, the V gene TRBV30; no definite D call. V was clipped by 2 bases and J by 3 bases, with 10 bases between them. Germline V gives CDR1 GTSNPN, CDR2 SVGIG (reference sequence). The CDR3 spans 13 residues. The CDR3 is CAWSYRLDTEAFF. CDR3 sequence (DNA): TGTGCCTGGAGTTACCGACTGGACACTGAAGCTTTCTTT.

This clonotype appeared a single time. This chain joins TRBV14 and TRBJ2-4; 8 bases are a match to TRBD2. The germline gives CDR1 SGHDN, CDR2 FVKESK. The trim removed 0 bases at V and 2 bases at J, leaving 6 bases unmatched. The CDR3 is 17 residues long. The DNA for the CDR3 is TGTGCCAGCAGCCAAGATCGCGGGAGGAATTCCAAAAACATTCAGTACTTC. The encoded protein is CASSQDRGRNSKNIQYF. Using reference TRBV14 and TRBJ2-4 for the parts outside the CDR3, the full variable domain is EAGVTQFPSHSVIEKGQTVTLRCDPISGHDNLYWYRRVMGKEIKFLLHFVKESKQDESGMPNNRFLAERTGGTYSTLKVQPAELEDSGVYFCASSQDRGRNSKNIQYFGAGTRLSVL.

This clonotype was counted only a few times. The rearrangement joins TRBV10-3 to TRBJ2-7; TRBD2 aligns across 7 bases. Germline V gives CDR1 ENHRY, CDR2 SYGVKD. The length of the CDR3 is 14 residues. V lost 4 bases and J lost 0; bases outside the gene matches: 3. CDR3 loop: CAISGRETSYEQYF. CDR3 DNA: TGTGCCATCAGTGGGCGGGAGACCTCCTACGAGCAGTACTTC.

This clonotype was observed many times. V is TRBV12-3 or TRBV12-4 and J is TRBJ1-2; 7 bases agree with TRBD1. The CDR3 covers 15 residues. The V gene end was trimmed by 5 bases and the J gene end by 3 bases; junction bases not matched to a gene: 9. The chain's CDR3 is CASSKRTGRDYGYTF. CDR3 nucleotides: TGTGCCAGCAGTAAAAGGACAGGTCGTGACTATGGCTACACCTTC.

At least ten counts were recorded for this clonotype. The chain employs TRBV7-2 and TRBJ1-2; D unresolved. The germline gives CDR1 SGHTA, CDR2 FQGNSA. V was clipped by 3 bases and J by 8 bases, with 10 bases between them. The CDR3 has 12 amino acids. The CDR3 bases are TGTGCCAGCAGCTTCGCGGGCCGCGGCTACACCTTC. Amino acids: CASSFAGRGYTF.

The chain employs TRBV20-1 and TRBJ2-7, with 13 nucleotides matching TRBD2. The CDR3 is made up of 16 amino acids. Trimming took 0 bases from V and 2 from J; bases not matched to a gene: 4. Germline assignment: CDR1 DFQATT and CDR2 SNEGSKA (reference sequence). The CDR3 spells CSARDLTSGRAYEQYF. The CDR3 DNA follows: TGCAGTGCTAGAGATCTCACTAGCGGGAGGGCCTACGAGCAGTACTTC.

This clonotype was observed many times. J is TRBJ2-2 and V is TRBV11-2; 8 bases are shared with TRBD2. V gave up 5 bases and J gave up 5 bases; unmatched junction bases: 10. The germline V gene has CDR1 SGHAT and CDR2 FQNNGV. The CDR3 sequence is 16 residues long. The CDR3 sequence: CASSHGLAITTGELFF. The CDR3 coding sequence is TGTGCCAGCAGCCACGGACTAGCTATTACGACCGGGGAGCTGTTTTTT.

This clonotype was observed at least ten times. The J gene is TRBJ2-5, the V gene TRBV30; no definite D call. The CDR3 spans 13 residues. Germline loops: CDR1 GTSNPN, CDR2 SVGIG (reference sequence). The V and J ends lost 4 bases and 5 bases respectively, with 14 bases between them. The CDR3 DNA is TGTGCCTGGACTTTGGGGTCTCGGGAGACCCAGTACTTC. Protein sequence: CAWTLGSRETQYF.

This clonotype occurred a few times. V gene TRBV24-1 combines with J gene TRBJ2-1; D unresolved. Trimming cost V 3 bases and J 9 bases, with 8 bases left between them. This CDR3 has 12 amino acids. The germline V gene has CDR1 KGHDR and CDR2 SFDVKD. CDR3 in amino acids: CATSDEMSEQFF. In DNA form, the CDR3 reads TGTGCCACCAGTGATGAGATGAGTGAGCAGTTCTTC.

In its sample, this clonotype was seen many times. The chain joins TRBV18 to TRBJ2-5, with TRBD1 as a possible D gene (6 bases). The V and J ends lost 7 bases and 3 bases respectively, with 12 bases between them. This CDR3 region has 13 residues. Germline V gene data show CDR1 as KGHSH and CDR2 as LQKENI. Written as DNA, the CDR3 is TGTGCCAGCTTCCGGGACACGAAAGAGACCCAGTACTTC. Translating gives CASFRDTKETQYF.

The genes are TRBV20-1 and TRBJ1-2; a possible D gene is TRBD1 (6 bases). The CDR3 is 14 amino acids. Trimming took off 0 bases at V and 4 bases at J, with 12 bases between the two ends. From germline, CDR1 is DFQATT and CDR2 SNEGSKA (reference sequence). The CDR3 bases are TGCAGTGCTAGAGAAAGGGGGGTCCCCTATGGCTACACCTTC. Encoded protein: CSARERGVPYGYTF.

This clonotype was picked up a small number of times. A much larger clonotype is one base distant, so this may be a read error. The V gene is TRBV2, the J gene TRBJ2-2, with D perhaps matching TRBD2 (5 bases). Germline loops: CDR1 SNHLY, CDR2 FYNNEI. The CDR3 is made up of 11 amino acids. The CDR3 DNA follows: TGTGCCAGCAGTGTAGACGGGGAGCTGGTTTTT. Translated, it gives CASSVDGELVF.

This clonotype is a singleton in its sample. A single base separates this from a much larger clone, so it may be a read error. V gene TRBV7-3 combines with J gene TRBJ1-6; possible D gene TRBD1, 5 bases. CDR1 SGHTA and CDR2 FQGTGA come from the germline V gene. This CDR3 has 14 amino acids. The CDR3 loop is CAGSLSPGTSPLHF. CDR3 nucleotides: TGTGCCGGCAGCTTAAGTCCCGGGACGTCACCCCTCCACTTT.

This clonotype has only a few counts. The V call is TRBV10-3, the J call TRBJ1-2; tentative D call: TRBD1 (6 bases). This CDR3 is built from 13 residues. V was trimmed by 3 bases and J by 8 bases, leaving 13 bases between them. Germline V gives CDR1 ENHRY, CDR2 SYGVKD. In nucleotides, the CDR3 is TGTGCCATCAGTGAATTATCCAGGGGCGGCTACACCTTC. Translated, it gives CAISELSRGGYTF.

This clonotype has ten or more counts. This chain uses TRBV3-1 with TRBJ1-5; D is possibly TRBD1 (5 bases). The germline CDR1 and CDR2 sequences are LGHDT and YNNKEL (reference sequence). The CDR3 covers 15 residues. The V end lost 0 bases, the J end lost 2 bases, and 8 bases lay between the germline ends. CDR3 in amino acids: CASSQEGVGNQPQHF. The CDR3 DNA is TGTGCCAGCAGCCAAGAAGGGGTGGGCAATCAGCCCCAGCATTTT.